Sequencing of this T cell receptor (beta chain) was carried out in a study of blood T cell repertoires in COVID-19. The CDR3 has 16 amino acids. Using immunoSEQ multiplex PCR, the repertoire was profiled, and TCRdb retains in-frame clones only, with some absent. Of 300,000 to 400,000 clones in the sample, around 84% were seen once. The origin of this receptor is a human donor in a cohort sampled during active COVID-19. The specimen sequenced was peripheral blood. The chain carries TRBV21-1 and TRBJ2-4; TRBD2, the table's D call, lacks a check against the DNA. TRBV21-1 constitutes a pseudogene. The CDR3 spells CASSKRKGTTKNIQYF. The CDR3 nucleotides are TGTGCCAGCAGCAAACGTAAAGGGACTACCAAAAACATTCAGTACTTC.